One sample yielded the 31 T cell receptor beta chains listed below, sequenced in a study of CD8+ T cells in alopecia areata (dated by TCRdb to the late 2010s). The library was prepared using the immunoSEQ multiplex PCR assay. To provide template for TCR sequencing, every sample had RNA extracted and reverse transcribed into cDNA. In TCRdb, the immuneACCESS table is reduced to in-frame sequences with V and J assigned. These tables do not hold every clone; where another copy was compared, an unresolved V gene accounts for under half, and the others remain unexplained. Present in this sample are about 200,000 clones, approximately 56% of which were seen just once. Less than 3.5% of the sample comes from the top ten. Interpreted using the paper, the time point label stands for: around 4 weeks on oral tofacitinib. This specimen's treatment or condition label, per the study, means: oral pan-JAK inhibitor, 5-10 mg twice daily.

The sequencing used CD4+ T cells sorted from blood, collected at week 4, from a patient treated with tofacitinib. The receptors shown here come from a human donor with alopecia areata.

This sequence joins TRBV28 and TRBJ2-5; D might be TRBD2 (6 bases). The V end was cut by 3 bases, the J end by 10 bases, with 9 bases between. Germline V gene lookup returns CDR1 MDHEN and CDR2 SYDVKM. This CDR3 comprises 11 residues. The CDR3 nucleotides are TGTGCCAGCAGTTTTAGGAGGGACCAGTACTTC. It specifies CASSFRRDQYF.

The rearrangement uses TRBV30 and TRBJ2-3, with TRBD2 as a possible D gene (5 bases). Deletions cut 0 bases from V and 6 bases from J, with 10 bases between. CDR3 length: 13 residues. Germline V CDR1 and CDR2: GTSNPN, SVGIG (reference sequence). CDR3 residues: CAWSVWSGDTQYF. The CDR3, as DNA: TGTGCCTGGAGTGTATGGTCGGGGGATACGCAGTATTTT.

The CDR3 DNA is TGTGCCAGCAGTGAATTTAGGACAGGGATCACCGGGGAGCTGTTTTTT. As protein: CASSEFRTGITGELFF. The genes are TRBV25-1 and TRBJ2-2; TRBD1 matches 8 bases. V gave up 1 base and J gave up 4 bases; unmatched junction bases: 5. The CDR3 is 16 residues long. Germline loops: CDR1 MGHDK, CDR2 SYGVNS.

The chain carries TRBV15 and TRBJ2-1; 8 bases are a match to TRBD1. The CDR3 has 15 amino acids. The V segment lost 1 base and the J segment 7 bases; nucleotides outside the gene matches: 6. In germline, CDR1 is LNHNV, CDR2 YYDKDF (reference sequence). CDR3 loop: CATSRGTGNRNEQFF. In DNA, the CDR3 is TGTGCCACCAGCAGAGGGACAGGGAATAGGAATGAGCAGTTCTTC.

About this clone: This CDR3 is also generated by other DNA sequences in the sample. The rearrangement joins TRBV29-1 to TRBJ2-1; D gene uncertain. The CDR3 covers 13 residues. Trimming stripped 4 bases from V and 0 bases from J, with 7 bases between. Germline loops: CDR1 SQVTM, CDR2 ANQGSEA. CDR3 nucleotides: TGCAGCGTTGCCAGTAGCTCCTACAATGAGCAGTTCTTC. It yields the protein CSVASSSYNEQFF.

The chain uses TRBV2 and TRBJ1-2; 11 positions match TRBD1. Germline loops: CDR1 SNHLY, CDR2 FYNNEI. The junction had 4 bases not matched to a gene; V was cut back by 8 bases and J by 2 bases. The CDR3 has 14 amino acids. CDR3 loop: CASGGQGANYGYTF. In DNA form, the CDR3 reads TGTGCCAGCGGAGGACAGGGGGCGAACTATGGCTACACCTTC.

This sequence joins TRBV4-1 and TRBJ2-1, with 9 bases identical to TRBD2. In germline, CDR1 is MGHRA, CDR2 YSYEKL. V shed 10 bases, J shed 2 bases, and the junction held 6 bases outside the gene matches. The CDR3 is 14 residues long. This chain's CDR3 is CATRRGGTYNEQFF. The CDR3 region has the DNA TGCGCCACCCGGCGGGGGGGGACCTACAATGAGCAGTTCTTC.

The rearrangement uses TRBV6-6 and TRBJ2-7; D unresolved. Per the germline V gene, CDR1 is MNHNY and CDR2 is SVGAGI (reference sequence). This CDR3 is built from 12 residues. V was shortened by 6 bases and J by 3 bases, with 9 bases between the two germline ends. CDR3 residues: CASSYAGYEQYF. CDR3 coding DNA: TGTGCCAGCAGCTACGCTGGCTACGAGCAGTACTTC.

This clone was seen a few times. CDR3 region: CASSPDSRTDTQYF. The CDR3 DNA follows: TGTGCCAGCAGCCCGGACTCCCGCACAGATACGCAGTATTTT. The V call is TRBV5-6, the J call TRBJ2-3; the D gene is possibly TRBD2 (5 bases). Trimming pared 4 bases from V and 1 base from J, leaving 10 bases between. The CDR3 runs to 14 residues. Germline V gives CDR1 SGHDT, CDR2 YYEEEE.

The sample holds a few counts of this clone. This chain links TRBV5-1 with TRBJ2-1; D uncertain. Trimming removed 5 bases at V and 8 bases at J, with 11 bases between. This CDR3 has 12 amino acids. Germline-derived CDR1 and CDR2 are SGHRS and YFSETQ. The chain's CDR3 is CASSRSRDEQFF. CDR3 coding DNA: TGCGCCAGCAGTCGGAGTCGGGATGAGCAGTTCTTC.

V gene TRBV14 combines with J gene TRBJ2-7; D is uncertain. The CDR3 spans 14 residues. CDR1 is SGHDN, CDR2 FVKESK, per germline. V was cut by 0 bases and J by 9 bases, with 15 bases left in between. The CDR3 region is CASSQDRRRPVQYF. The CDR3, as DNA: TGTGCCAGCAGCCAAGATCGCCGTCGTCCAGTGCAGTACTTC.

This rearrangement joins TRBV29-1 to TRBJ1-1; D remains unclear. This CDR3 region has 12 residues. Trimming cost V 4 bases and J 0 bases, with 6 bases left between them. The germline CDR1 and CDR2 sequences are SQVTM and ANQGSEA. For the CDR3, the DNA is TGCAGCGTTGGTAATATGAACACTGAAGCTTTCTTT. Amino acid sequence: CSVGNMNTEAFF.

This clone has only a few counts. The V call is TRBV10-3, the J call TRBJ2-3; 8 bases agree with TRBD2. The CDR3 is 16 residues long. Unmatched junction bases numbered 6, after V lost 3 bases and J lost 1 base. From germline, CDR1 is ENHRY and CDR2 SYGVKD. CDR3 coding DNA: TGTGCCATCAGTGATGCGGCGGGGGGTCGCACAGATACGCAGTATTTT. Residues: CAISDAAGGRTDTQYF.

This clone has a handful of counts. The chain has TRBV18 and TRBJ1-1; D unclear. Germline CDR1 is KGHSH and CDR2 is LQKENI. Trimming removed 3 bases at V and 1 base at J, with 9 bases between. CDR3 size: 14 residues. CDR3 region: CASSPNYRNTEAFF. CDR3 bases: TGTGCCAGCTCACCGAACTACCGGAACACTGAAGCTTTCTTT.

This chain uses TRBV7-8 with TRBJ2-1; 7 bases agree with TRBD2. Germline V CDR1 and CDR2: SGHVS, FQNEAQ. The CDR3 sequence is 16 residues long. Trimming at V came to 5 bases and at J to 3 bases, leaving 10 bases not matched to a gene. CDR3 bases: TGTGCCAGCAGCCGACGGGTGGCTAGCGGCTACAATGAGCAGTTCTTC. This gives the protein CASSRRVASGYNEQFF. The full variable domain, completed using reference TRBV7-8 and TRBJ2-1, is GAGVSQSPRYKVAKRGQDVALRCDPISGHVSLFWYQQALGQGPEFLTYFQNEAQLDKSGLPSDRFFAERPEGSVSTLKIQRTQQEDSAVYLCASSRRVASGYNEQFFGPGTRLTVL.

The CDR3 bases are TGTGCCAGCAGCTCTAGGTGGGGAGGTGAGCAGTTCTTC. It is translated as CASSSRWGGEQFF. This sequence joins TRBV11-2 and TRBJ2-1, with a possible D match to TRBD2 (6 bases). Germline CDR1 SGHAT, CDR2 FQNNGV. The germline V and J ends were trimmed by 4 bases and 9 bases, with 13 bases remaining between them. This CDR3 is 13 amino acids long.

This clone was counted between two and nine times. The chain links TRBV18 to TRBJ1-2, with 8 bases fitting TRBD1. After removal of 0 bases from V and 8 bases from J, the junction contained 8 bases not matched to a gene. This CDR3 has 15 amino acids. The germline gives CDR1 KGHSH, CDR2 LQKENI. The CDR3 reads CASSPPAVDRVGYTF. The CDR3 DNA reads TGTGCCAGCTCACCACCGGCCGTGGACAGGGTCGGCTACACCTTC.

The V and J genes are TRBV30 and TRBJ2-7; no reliable D call. V gave up 2 bases and J gave up 0 bases, with 17 bases separating them. Per the germline V gene, CDR1 is GTSNPN and CDR2 is SVGIG (reference sequence). The CDR3 consists of 16 residues. CDR3 loop: CAWSPPSALLSYEQYF. CDR3 DNA sequence: TGTGCCTGGAGTCCACCTTCGGCCCTCCTCTCCTACGAGCAGTACTTC.

This chain uses TRBV13 with TRBJ2-1; TRBD2 aligns across 7 bases. Germline V gene data show CDR1 as PRHDT and CDR2 as FYEKMQ (reference sequence). Trimming removed 1 base from V and 5 bases from J; junction bases left unmatched: 5. The CDR3 covers 15 residues. The CDR3 spells CASSLEGTTDNEQFF. For the CDR3, the DNA is TGTGCCAGCAGCTTAGAGGGGACTACTGACAATGAGCAGTTCTTC.

Remarks on this clone: The same CDR3 also results from other DNA sequences found in this sample. V usage is TRBV30 and J usage is TRBJ2-7; TRBD1 matches at 10 bases. CDR1 GTSNPN and CDR2 SVGIG come from the germline V gene (reference sequence). V shed 3 bases, J shed 3 bases, and the junction held 8 bases outside the gene matches. This CDR3 contains 15 residues. The CDR3: CAWRAPGQGIYEQYF. CDR3 sequence (DNA): TGTGCCTGGAGAGCCCCGGGACAGGGGATCTACGAGCAGTACTTC.

The V gene is TRBV25-1, the J gene TRBJ1-2; TRBD1 agrees at 10 bases. CDR3 size: 14 residues. The germline CDR1 and CDR2 sequences are MGHDK and SYGVNS. Trimming took 6 bases from V and 4 from J; bases not matched to a gene: 5. The CDR3 nucleotides are TGTGCCAGCAGGGGGACAGGGGCACCCTATGGCTACACCTTC. Its translation: CASRGTGAPYGYTF.

This chain joins TRBV29-1 and TRBJ2-7; no clear D. Germline CDR1 and CDR2: SQVTM and ANQGSEA. The CDR3 runs to 14 residues. The V and J ends lost 4 bases and 7 bases respectively, with 20 bases between them. This CDR3 reads CSVGHSPASREQYF. CDR3 nucleotides: TGCAGCGTTGGGCACAGCCCCGCCTCGCGAGAGCAGTACTTC.

Only a few counts were recorded for this clone. J is TRBJ2-7 and V is TRBV11-2, with D perhaps TRBD2 (5 bases). The V gene lost 5 bases and the J gene lost 4 bases, with 12 bases spanning the gap. This CDR3 has 13 amino acids. Germline V CDR1 and CDR2: SGHAT, FQNNGV. The CDR3 DNA follows: TGTGCCAGCAGCCCCAGACGGGAATACGAGCAGTACTTC. Protein sequence: CASSPRREYEQYF.

The rearrangement joins TRBV23-1 to TRBJ1-1; maybe TRBD1 (5 bases). TRBV23-1 is annotated as an ORF whose role is uncertain. There are 13 residues in the CDR3. Trimming shortened V by 2 bases and J by 6 bases, and 10 bases separated the two germline ends. The CDR3: CASSQRGNAEAFF. CDR3 in DNA: TGCGCCAGCAGTCAAAGGGGAAACGCTGAAGCTTTCTTT.

This clone was observed once. This chain joins TRBV4-2 and TRBJ2-5, with TRBD2 matching 12 bases. The CDR3 has 15 amino acids. V shed 4 bases, J shed 2 bases, and the junction held 2 bases outside the gene matches. CDR1 LGHNA and CDR2 YNFKEQ come from the germline V gene. The CDR3 region has the DNA TGTGCCAGCAGCCTCGGGACTAGCGGGCAAGAGACCCAGTACTTC. This sequence encodes CASSLGTSGQETQYF.

The V gene is TRBV19, the J gene TRBJ1-2; D not certain. The CDR3 has 13 amino acids. V lost 3 bases and J lost 5, with 10 bases in between. CDR1 and CDR2 (germline): LNHDA, SQIVND (reference sequence). The CDR3 DNA reads as TGTGCCAGTAGTATCAGCGGGCAGTATGGCTACACCTTC. The encoded protein is CASSISGQYGYTF.

This clone turned up a few times. The chain links TRBV5-8 to TRBJ2-6; D is unresolved. Trimming stripped 2 bases from V and 0 bases from J, with 6 bases between. The length of the CDR3 is 15 residues. The germline V gene has CDR1 SGHTS and CDR2 YDEGEE. This CDR3 reads CASSLRVSGANVLTF. The CDR3 DNA is TGTGCCAGCAGCTTAAGGGTCTCTGGGGCCAACGTCCTGACTTTC. Complete variable domain (other parts from reference TRBV5-8 and TRBJ2-6): EAGVTQSPTHLIKTRGQQATLRCSPISGHTSVYWYQQALGLGLQFLLWYDEGEERNRGNFPPRFSGRQFPNYSSELNVNALELEDSALYLCASSLRVSGANVLTFGAGSRLTVL.

The count of this clone is one. The chain recombines TRBV29-1 with TRBJ1-6; D gene uncertain. V lost 4 bases to trimming and J lost 8 bases, with 12 bases between them. In germline, CDR1 is SQVTM, CDR2 ANQGSEA. The CDR3 spans 13 residues. CDR3 bases: TGCAGCGTTGGTACAGAGAAAGATTCACCCCTCCACTTT. This encodes CSVGTEKDSPLHF.

The chain recombines TRBV29-1 with TRBJ2-5, with 7 bases aligning to TRBD1. Germline CDR1 reads SQVTM; CDR2 reads ANQGSEA. The CDR3 is made up of 13 amino acids. J gave up 5 bases and V 7 bases, and 10 bases lay outside the gene matches. The CDR3 reads CSARPTGRETQYF. CDR3 DNA sequence: TGCAGCGCCCGACCGACAGGGCGGGAGACCCAGTACTTC.

V gene TRBV4-2 combines with J gene TRBJ1-2; the D gene is possibly TRBD1 (6 bases). The V gene lost 1 base and the J gene lost 0 bases, with 15 bases spanning the gap. The CDR3 has 17 amino acids. From germline, CDR1 is LGHNA and CDR2 YNFKEQ. CDR3 residues: CASSQVGGRPANYGYTF. The CDR3 bases are TGTGCCAGCAGCCAAGTGGGGGGGCGGCCCGCTAACTATGGCTACACCTTC.

The rearrangement joins TRBV30 to TRBJ1-1; D possibly corresponds to TRBD1 (5 bases). Germline-derived CDR1 and CDR2 are GTSNPN and SVGIG (reference sequence). This CDR3 is 13 amino acids long. Trimming left V 2 bases short and J 4 bases short, with 11 bases between. CDR3 sequence reads: CAWSPHRSTEAFF. The CDR3 DNA sequence: TGTGCCTGGAGTCCTCACAGGTCCACTGAAGCTTTCTTT.